The TCR beta chain described here comes from a study of blood T cell repertoires in COVID-19. Original data processing: Reference gene primer amplification gave estimated nucleated cell counts. Generated by immunoSEQ multiplex PCR, the TCRdb table keeps only in-frame clones and is missing some. D and trimming were read from the DNA, whereas the V and J calls and clone size are those reported in that table. This table has 100,000 to 150,000 clones, around 79% appearing once. Germline trimming cut 0 bases from V and 4 bases from J; bases unmatched to any gene: 14. The length of the CDR3 is 18 residues. Germline CDR1 reads SGHTA; CDR2 reads FQGNSA.

This sequence was found in a man aged 65 to 85 with acute or convalescent COVID-19. The chain is built from TRBV7-2 and TRBJ2-5; 7 nucleotides align to TRBD2. Input material: peripheral blood. The CDR3 here is CASSLAGLSGVGGETQYF. CDR3 coding DNA: TGTGCCAGCAGCTTAGCAGGCCTCAGCGGGGTTGGGGGAGAGACCCAGTACTTC.